Given below is one T cell receptor (beta chain) in context. Its antigen remains unknown. V gave up 3 bases and J gave up 0 bases, with 12 bases separating them. This CDR3 comprises 15 residues. In germline, CDR1 is SGHTA, CDR2 FQGNSA. Generated by immunoSEQ multiplex PCR, the TCRdb table keeps only in-frame clones and is missing some. The data contain 130,000 to 150,000 clones, around nine tenths of them singletons. These data come from a study of radiation and T cells in renal cell carcinoma. Study conclusions and caveats: No pretreatment tumor biopsies were available for baseline clonotypes.

Time point of the sample: baseline pretreatment blood. Regarding treatment: 15 Gy SBRT to primary tumor, nephrectomy 4 weeks later. Radiation-treated patients gave blood at baseline, week 2 and week 4. This renal cell carcinoma was of the clear cell type. This TCR was recovered from a woman aged 45-65 years with renal cell carcinoma. This specimen was blood, taken from a patient whose treatment included radiotherapy and nephrectomy. The chain links TRBV7-2 to TRBJ2-7; D is perhaps TRBD1 (6 bases). As DNA, the CDR3 is TGTGCCAGCAGCTTCCCAGGGGTATACTCCTACGAGCAGTACTTC. Translation gives CASSFPGVYSYEQYF.